The rows below give T cell receptor beta chains drawn from one sample of a study of T cells in Graves' hyperthyroidism and ophthalmopathy. In TCRdb, the multiplex PCR reads were re-called with MiXCR into one record per CDR3 protein. The sample carries about 250,000 distinct CDR3 sequences, 15% recorded once. The sequencing input was blood. Every receptor here comes from a woman aged 45-65 years with Graves' hyperthyroidism that later progressed to Graves' ophthalmopathy. The CDR3 runs from the conserved cysteine through the conserved F or W. D genes are given only for firm matches. Rows give clone size only sometimes, using once, few, many, or a class for an expanded clone.

V gene	clone size	J gene	D gene	CDR3 protein	CDR3 DNA
TRBV28	.	TRBJ1-1	.	CASSFGGYTEAFF	TGTGCCAGCAGTTTCGGGGGATACACTGAAGCTTTCTTT
TRBV25-1	.	TRBJ1-2	.	CASGGGLPFGYNF	TGTGCCAGCGGGGGGGGACTCCCCTTTGGCTACAACTTC
TRBV6-4	many	TRBJ2-3	TRBD2	CASSVAGEADTQYF	TGTGCCAGCAGTGTGGCGGGAGAGGCAGATACGCAGTATTTT
TRBV6-1	many	TRBJ2-1	.	CASSLRTTLNEQFF	TGTGCCAGCAGTTTACGGACTACCCTCAATGAGCAGTTCTTC
TRBV28	few	TRBJ2-7	TRBD1	CASSFPGGHLSYEQYF	TGTGCCAGCAGTTTCCCAGGGGGCCACCTCTCCTACGAGCAGTACTTC
TRBV28	many	TRBJ1-2	.	CASSPPPTPGYGYTF	TGTGCCAGCAGCCCCCCGCCCACCCCGGGGTATGGCTACACCTTC
TRBV27	few	TRBJ2-7	TRBD2	CASRLRASGTYEQYF	TGTGCCAGCCGATTGAGGGCTAGCGGGACCTACGAGCAGTACTTC
TRBV20-1	.	TRBJ2-7	TRBD2	CSAREAGVDYEQYF	TGCAGTGCTAGAGAGGCGGGAGTAGACTACGAGCAGTACTTC
TRBV27	many	TRBJ2-2	.	CASSLLAVGGELFF	TGTGCCAGCAGTTTATTGGCAGTCGGCGGGGAGCTGTTTTTT
TRBV28	.	TRBJ2-7	TRBD2	CASSQPLAGKYEQYF	TGTGCCAGCAGTCAGCCGCTAGCGGGAAAGTACGAGCAGTACTTC
TRBV12-5	many	TRBJ2-1	TRBD1	CASGLEDRVPYNEQFF	TGTGCTAGTGGCCTAGAAGACAGGGTTCCCTACAATGAGCAGTTCTTC
TRBV19	few	TRBJ2-7	.	CASSANTQGIYEQYF	TGTGCCAGTAGTGCCAACACCCAGGGGATCTACGAGCAGTACTTC
TRBV14	.	TRBJ2-5	.	CASSQDGTTQYF	TGTGCCAGCAGCCAAGATGGGACAACACAGTACTTC
TRBV27	.	TRBJ1-6	.	CASSSDSWHNSPLHF	TGTGCCAGCAGTTCCGACAGCTGGCATAATTCACCCCTCCACTTT
TRBV5-4	few	TRBJ1-1	.	CASSLEKGANTEAFF	TGTGCCAGCAGCTTGGAGAAAGGGGCGAACACTGAAGCTTTCTTT
TRBV2	many	TRBJ2-1	.	CASSEAGPVYNEQFF	TGTGCCAGCAGTGAGGCCGGCCCCGTCTACAATGAGCAGTTCTTC
TRBV5-1	many	TRBJ2-7	TRBD1	CASSLGVTGYEQYF	TGCGCCAGCAGCTTGGGGGTGACAGGGTATGAGCAGTACTTC
TRBV28	few	TRBJ1-6	TRBD1	CASSSPDRRYNSPLHF	TGTGCCAGCAGCTCTCCGGACAGGCGCTATAATTCACCCCTCCACTTT
TRBV7-9	many	TRBJ2-1	.	CASSLGGGRTSRNEQFF	TGTGCCAGCAGCTTAGGGGGGGGCCGGACTAGTAGGAATGAGCAGTTCTTC
TRBV4-1	.	TRBJ2-1	TRBD2	CASSLSASGGGYNEQFF	TGCGCCAGCAGCCTGTCGGCTAGCGGCGGGGGGTACAATGAGCAGTTCTTC
TRBV7-2	many	TRBJ2-7	.	CASSFTTGFYEQYF	TGTGCCAGCAGCTTTACGACAGGTTTCTACGAGCAGTACTTC
TRBV5-1	many	TRBJ1-1	.	CASSLVPDTEAFF	TGCGCCAGCAGCTTGGTGCCAGACACTGAAGCTTTCTTT
TRBV7-6	many	TRBJ2-1	.	CASRNDYGNEQFF	TGTGCCAGCAGGAACGATTACGGCAATGAGCAGTTCTTC
TRBV28	many	TRBJ2-7	TRBD1	CASSGDRGSRSYEQYF	TGTGCCAGCAGTGGGGACAGGGGGTCCCGCTCCTACGAGCAGTACTTC
TRBV20-1	many	TRBJ2-7	.	CSAPPVGSTYEQYF	TGCAGTGCCCCTCCAGTGGGTTCCACCTACGAGCAGTACTTC
TRBV7-2	many	TRBJ2-7	.	CASSLSSAVYEQYF	TGTGCCAGCAGCTTGTCTAGCGCCGTCTACGAGCAGTACTTC
TRBV28	many	TRBJ2-2	.	CASSPPGARTGELFF	TGTGCCAGCAGTCCCCCAGGGGCGAGGACCGGGGAGCTGTTTTTT
TRBV12-3/TRBV12-4	few	TRBJ1-2	TRBD1	CASSPRQGAYGYTF	TGTGCCAGCAGTCCAAGACAGGGGGCTTATGGCTACACCTTC
TRBV28	many	TRBJ2-7	.	CASGGVYYYEQYF	TGTGCCAGCGGGGGCGTATACTACTACGAGCAGTACTTC
TRBV2	.	TRBJ2-1	.	CASSPKVREQFF	TGTGCCAGCAGCCCGAAGGTGCGAGAGCAGTTCTTC
TRBV27	few	TRBJ2-2	TRBD2	CASSLSNGRATGELFF	TGTGCCAGCAGTTTATCAAACGGGAGGGCCACCGGGGAGCTGTTTTTT
TRBV6-1	many	TRBJ1-2	TRBD1	CASSVLGTGGGYTF	TGTGCCAGCAGTGTCCTCGGGACAGGGGGCGGCTACACCTTC
TRBV25-1	.	TRBJ2-4	TRBD1	CASSRQGSNIQYF	TGTGCCAGCAGTCGACAGGGATCGAACATTCAGTACTTC
TRBV28	.	TRBJ2-1	TRBD2	CAIRGLAGGPLSYEQFF	TGTGCCATCCGTGGGCTAGCGGGAGGGCCTCTCTCCTACGAGCAGTTCTTC
TRBV20-1	.	TRBJ2-5	.	CSVPRRKDFQETHYF	TGCAGTGTACCGAGGAGAAAGGACTTCCAAGAGACCCATTACTTC
TRBV6-1	many	TRBJ2-7	.	CASSPFSPPEQYF	TGTGCCAGCAGTCCCTTCTCCCCCCCCGAGCAGTACTTC
TRBV7-9	.	TRBJ2-3	TRBD1	CASSPPQGLRTDTQYF	TGTGCCAGCAGCCCTCCACAGGGGCTGAGGACAGATACGCAGTATTTT
TRBV15	few	TRBJ1-3	TRBD1	CATSRSGGSGNTIYF	TGTGCCACCAGCAGATCAGGGGGCAGTGGAAACACCATATATTTT
TRBV7-3	many	TRBJ2-3	.	CASSLLSGPGDTQYF	TGTGCCAGCAGCCTCCTCTCCGGGCCGGGGGATACGCAGTATTTT
TRBV18	many	TRBJ2-7	.	CASSDLNLYEQYF	TGTGCCAGCTCCGACTTGAACCTCTACGAGCAGTACTTC
TRBV27	.	TRBJ2-7	TRBD2	CASSLPGTSGSYEQYF	TGTGCCAGCAGTTTACCGGGGACTAGCGGATCCTACGAGCAGTACTTC
TRBV5-1	few	TRBJ1-3	.	CASSSDRGNTIYF	TGCGCCAGCAGCTCAGACAGGGGAAACACCATATATTTT
TRBV20-1	many	TRBJ2-3	.	CSARDQASDTQYF	TGCAGTGCTAGAGATCAGGCGTCAGATACGCAGTATTTT
TRBV18	few	TRBJ2-5	.	CASSPSRGPQETQYF	TGTGCCAGCTCACCATCCCGGGGACCCCAAGAGACCCAGTACTTC
TRBV4-1	few	TRBJ1-2	TRBD1	CASSQATGGGLDGYTF	TGCGCCAGCAGCCAAGCCACAGGGGGCGGTTTGGATGGCTACACCTTC
TRBV20-1	.	TRBJ2-3	TRBD2	CSATVAGEAADTQYF	TGCAGTGCTACCGTAGCGGGAGAAGCAGCAGATACGCAGTATTTT
TRBV7-3	many	TRBJ2-3	TRBD2	CASSSTGTSGDTQYF	TGTGCCAGCAGCAGTACCGGGACTAGCGGAGATACGCAGTATTTT